Listed below are T cell receptor beta chains from one sample, sequenced in a study of T-cell reconstitution after alpha-beta-depleted transplantation in children. TCRdb passed the PCR reads through MiXCR, listing each CDR3 protein once. The sample carries 450,000 to 600,000 distinct CDR3 sequences, about 10% recorded once. The input for sequencing was PBMCs, taken before TCRalphabeta/CD19-depleted stem cell transplant. All receptors derive from a child aged 2-9 years with inherited bone marrow failure, due to receive a stem cell transplant. Both conserved end residues are part of each CDR3. The D gene is left open where the match is weak. Rows give clone size only sometimes, using once, few, many, or a class for an expanded clone.

cdr3_aa: CASDRGGNTIYF; cdr3_nt: TGTGCCAGCGACCGAGGAGGAAACACCATATATTTT; clone_size: many; j_call: TRBJ1-3; v_call: TRBV12-3/TRBV12-4; d_call: -
cdr3_aa: CAISTNESPLHF; cdr3_nt: TGTGCCATCTCTACAAACGAGTCACCCCTCCACTTT; clone_size: many; j_call: TRBJ1-6; v_call: TRBV10-3; d_call: -
cdr3_aa: CASSPGDREPLYF; cdr3_nt: TGTGCCAGCTCACCCGGGGACAGGGAGCCCCTCTACTTC; clone_size: -; j_call: TRBJ2-7; v_call: TRBV18; d_call: TRBD1
cdr3_aa: CASSQSRHNEQFF; cdr3_nt: TGTGCCAGCAGCCAATCGAGGCACAATGAGCAGTTCTTC; clone_size: many; j_call: TRBJ2-1; v_call: TRBV16; d_call: -
cdr3_aa: CASSQLAGGANEQFF; cdr3_nt: TGCGCCAGCAGCCAACTAGCGGGAGGGGCCAATGAGCAGTTCTTC; clone_size: many; j_call: TRBJ2-1; v_call: TRBV4-3; d_call: TRBD2
cdr3_aa: CASSPASLAEKLFF; cdr3_nt: TGTGCCAGCAGCCCGGCCTCACTTGCTGAAAAACTGTTTTTT; clone_size: few; j_call: TRBJ1-4; v_call: TRBV11-2; d_call: -
cdr3_aa: CSARPPGRGQETQYF; cdr3_nt: TGCAGTGCTAGACCCCCCGGAAGGGGCCAAGAGACCCAGTACTTC; clone_size: -; j_call: TRBJ2-5; v_call: TRBV20-1; d_call: -
cdr3_aa: CSVAPLYSYEQYF; cdr3_nt: TGCAGCGTTGCCCCCTTATACTCCTACGAGCAGTACTTC; clone_size: many; j_call: TRBJ2-7; v_call: TRBV29-1; d_call: -
cdr3_aa: CASSLNGRDNSPLHF; cdr3_nt: TGTGCCAGCAGTCTCAACGGACGGGATAATTCACCCCTCCACTTT; clone_size: many; j_call: TRBJ1-6; v_call: TRBV12-3/TRBV12-4; d_call: -
cdr3_aa: CASSLWQGDSTGELFF; cdr3_nt: TGTGCCAGCAGTTTGTGGCAGGGGGATAGCACCGGGGAGCTGTTTTTT; clone_size: -; j_call: TRBJ2-2; v_call: TRBV27; d_call: TRBD1
cdr3_aa: CASSPGLAGGLYNEQFF; cdr3_nt: TGTGCCAGCTCCCCAGGACTAGCGGGGGGACTCTACAATGAGCAGTTCTTC; clone_size: few; j_call: TRBJ2-1; v_call: TRBV18; d_call: TRBD2
cdr3_aa: CASSDRLAGGLYEQYF; cdr3_nt: TGTGCCAGCAGCGACCGACTAGCGGGAGGTCTCTACGAGCAGTACTTC; clone_size: many; j_call: TRBJ2-7; v_call: TRBV9; d_call: TRBD2
cdr3_aa: CASSPGGGGNTEAFF; cdr3_nt: TGTGCCAGCAGTCCCGGCGGGGGAGGGAACACTGAAGCTTTCTTT; clone_size: few; j_call: TRBJ1-1; v_call: TRBV28; d_call: -
cdr3_aa: CASIPGTGSAEQFF; cdr3_nt: TGCGCCAGCATTCCCGGGACAGGTAGTGCGGAGCAGTTCTTC; clone_size: many; j_call: TRBJ2-1; v_call: TRBV5-1; d_call: TRBD1
cdr3_aa: CSARELAGSETQYF; cdr3_nt: TGCAGTGCTAGAGAACTAGCGGGATCGGAGACCCAGTACTTC; clone_size: many; j_call: TRBJ2-5; v_call: TRBV20-1; d_call: TRBD2
cdr3_aa: CASSRTGLYGYTF; cdr3_nt: TGTGCCAGCAGCCGGACAGGCCTTTATGGCTACACCTTC; clone_size: many; j_call: TRBJ1-2; v_call: TRBV5-5; d_call: TRBD1
cdr3_aa: CASSLGAGNSYEQYF; cdr3_nt: TGTGCCAGCAGCCTGGGGGCAGGGAATTCTTACGAGCAGTACTTC; clone_size: few; j_call: TRBJ2-7; v_call: TRBV11-2; d_call: -
cdr3_aa: CSALGSGRKQFF; cdr3_nt: TGCAGTGCTCTGGGGAGCGGGAGAAAGCAGTTCTTC; clone_size: few; j_call: TRBJ2-1; v_call: TRBV20-1; d_call: TRBD2
cdr3_aa: CASSLYPLEQYF; cdr3_nt: TGTGCCAGCAGCTTGTACCCCCTCGAGCAGTACTTC; clone_size: many; j_call: TRBJ2-7; v_call: TRBV5-6; d_call: -
cdr3_aa: CASSLGTSGRSWEQYF; cdr3_nt: TGTGCCAGCAGCTTGGGGACTAGCGGGAGAAGTTGGGAGCAGTACTTC; clone_size: -; j_call: TRBJ2-7; v_call: TRBV11-1; d_call: TRBD2
cdr3_aa: CATGGGTETQPQHF; cdr3_nt: TGTGCCACCGGCGGAGGGACAGAGACACAGCCCCAGCATTTT; clone_size: few; j_call: TRBJ1-5; v_call: TRBV24-1; d_call: TRBD1
cdr3_aa: CSTALRLASNEQFF; cdr3_nt: TGCAGCACAGCCTTGAGGCTAGCGAGCAATGAGCAGTTCTTC; clone_size: many; j_call: TRBJ2-1; v_call: TRBV29-1; d_call: -